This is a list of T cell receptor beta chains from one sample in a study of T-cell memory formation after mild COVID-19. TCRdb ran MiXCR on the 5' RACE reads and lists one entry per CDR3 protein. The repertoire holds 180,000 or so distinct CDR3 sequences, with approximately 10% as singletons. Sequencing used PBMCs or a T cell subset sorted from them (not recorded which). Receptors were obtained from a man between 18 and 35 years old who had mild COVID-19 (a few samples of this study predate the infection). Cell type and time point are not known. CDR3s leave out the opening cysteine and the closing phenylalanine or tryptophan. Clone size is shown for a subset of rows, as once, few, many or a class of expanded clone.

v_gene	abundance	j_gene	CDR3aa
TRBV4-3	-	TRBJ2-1	ASSQGNTAGAPSRPLF
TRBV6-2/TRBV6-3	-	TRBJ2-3	ATRGQGDTQY
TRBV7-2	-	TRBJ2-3	ASTSGLAADTQY
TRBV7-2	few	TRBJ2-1	ASSLVASGAYNEQF
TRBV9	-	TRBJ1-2	ASSVDARGGYGYT
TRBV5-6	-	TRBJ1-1	ASSLARGPSSEAF
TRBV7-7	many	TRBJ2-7	ASSRGQGQVYEQY
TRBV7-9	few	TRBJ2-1	ASSFIPPGQSSYNEQF
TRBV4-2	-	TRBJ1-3	ASDGTGSGNTIY
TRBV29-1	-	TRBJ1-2	SVGVNYGYT
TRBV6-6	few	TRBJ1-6	ASSYLGSSYNSPLH
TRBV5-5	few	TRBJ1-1	ASSSSVRGEGTEAF
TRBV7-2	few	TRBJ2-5	ASSFPWSQETQY
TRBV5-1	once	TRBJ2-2	ASSLPTGSGELF
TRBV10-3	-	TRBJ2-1	AISETAGEQF
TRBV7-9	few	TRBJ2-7	ASSSDRDTKYYEQY
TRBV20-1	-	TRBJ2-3	SARVPSGVADTQY
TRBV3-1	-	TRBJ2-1	ASSQGLYNEQF
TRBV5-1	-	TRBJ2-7	ASSPGVAGQTYEQY
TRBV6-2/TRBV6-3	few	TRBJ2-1	ASTTTSGGFNEQF
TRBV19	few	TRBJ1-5	ASSIRGTGRHNQPQH
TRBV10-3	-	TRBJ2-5	AIRGTGRETQY